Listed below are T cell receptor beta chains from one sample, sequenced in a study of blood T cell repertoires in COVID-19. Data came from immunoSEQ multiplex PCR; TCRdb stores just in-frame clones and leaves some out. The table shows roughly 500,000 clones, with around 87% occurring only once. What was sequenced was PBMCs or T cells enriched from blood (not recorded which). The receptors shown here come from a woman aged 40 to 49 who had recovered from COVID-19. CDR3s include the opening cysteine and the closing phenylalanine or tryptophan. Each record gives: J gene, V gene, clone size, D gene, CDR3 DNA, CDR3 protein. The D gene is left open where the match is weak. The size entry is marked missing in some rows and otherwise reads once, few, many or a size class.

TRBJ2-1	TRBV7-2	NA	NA	TGTGCCAGCAGCTTAGTAGGGGGGGCGAACGATGAGCAGTTCTTC	CASSLVGGANDEQFF
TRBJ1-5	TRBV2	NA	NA	TGTGCCAGCAGTGAAGGGCAGAGCAATCAGCCCCAGCATTTT	CASSEGQSNQPQHF
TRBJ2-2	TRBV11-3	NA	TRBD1	TGTGCCAGCAGCCGACCAGGCAGGGGGTTCGCCGGGGAGCTGTTTTTT	CASSRPGRGFAGELFF
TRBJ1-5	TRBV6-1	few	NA	TGTGCCAGCAGTGAAAGTCTAGAAGGAAATCAGCCCCAGCATTTT	CASSESLEGNQPQHF
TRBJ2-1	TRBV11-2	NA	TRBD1	TGTGCCAGCAGCGACCCAAGGGGGGACAGGGGCTCCAATGAGCAGTTCTTC	CASSDPRGDRGSNEQFF
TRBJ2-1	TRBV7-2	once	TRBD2	TGTGCCAGCAGCGTAGGACTAGCGGGAGGGTTGAATGAGCAGTTCTTC	CASSVGLAGGLNEQFF
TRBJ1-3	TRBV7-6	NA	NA	TGTGCCAGCAGCCCTAGATCTCCGAACCTCTCTGGAAACACCATATATTTT	CASSPRSPNLSGNTIYF
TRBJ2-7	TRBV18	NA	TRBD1	TGTGCCAGCTCACCGGCACCGGACAGGTCCTACGAGCAGTACTTC	CASSPAPDRSYEQYF
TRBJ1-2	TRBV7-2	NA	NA	TGTGCCAGCAGCTTAGTCCCGCGAATGTTTGGCTACACCTTC	CASSLVPRMFGYTF
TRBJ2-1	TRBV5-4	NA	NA	TGTGCCAGCAGTCGGGACATGGGGTTCTTC	CASSRDMGFF
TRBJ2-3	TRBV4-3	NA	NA	TGCGCCAGCAGACTTGGAGATACGCAGTATTTT	CASRLGDTQYF
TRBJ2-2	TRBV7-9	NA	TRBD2	TGTGCCAGCAGCGACCCCGGGACTAGCTTCGCCGGGGAGCTGTTTTTT	CASSDPGTSFAGELFF
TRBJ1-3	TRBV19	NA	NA	TGTGCCAGTACCTTCGGGATCCACCGGGATGGAAACACCATATATTTT	CASTFGIHRDGNTIYF
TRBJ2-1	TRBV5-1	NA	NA	TGCGCCAGCAGCATCGAGAGCTCCTACAATGAGCAGTTCTTC	CASSIESSYNEQFF
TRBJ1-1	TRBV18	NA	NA	TGTGCCAGCTCACTGGTCCGGGCGGGGCGGCCTGAAGCTTTCTTT	CASSLVRAGRPEAFF
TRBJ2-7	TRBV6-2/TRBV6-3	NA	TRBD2	TGTGCCAGCAGTCTGACCGGGACTAGCAGTTACGAGCAGTACTTC	CASSLTGTSSYEQYF
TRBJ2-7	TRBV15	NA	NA	TGTGCCACCAGCGGCCCCTACGAGCAGTACTTC	CATSGPYEQYF
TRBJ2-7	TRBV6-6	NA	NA	TGTGCCAGCAGTTACGGCAGGTCAGGCACCTACGAGCAGTACTTC	CASSYGRSGTYEQYF
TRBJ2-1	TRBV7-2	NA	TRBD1	TGTGCCAGCAGCTTCCTTGGGACAGTCGGTATCTCGGGGTTCTTC	CASSFLGTVGISGFF
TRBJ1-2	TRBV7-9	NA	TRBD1	TGTGCCAGCAGCTTAGGCGGCAGGGGGCCGAATGGCTACACCTTC	CASSLGGRGPNGYTF
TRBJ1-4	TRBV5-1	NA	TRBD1	TGCGCCAGCAGGACAGGGGACCCTAATGAAAAACTGTTTTTT	CASRTGDPNEKLFF
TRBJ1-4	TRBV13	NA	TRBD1	TGTGCCAGCAGCCAACGGGACAGGGGTTTAGTATTTGAGGAAAAACTGTTTTTT	CASSQRDRGLVFEEKLFF
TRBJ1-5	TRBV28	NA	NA	TGTGCCAGCAGAGAGACAGCTTATAGCAATCAGCCCCAGCATTTT	CASRETAYSNQPQHF
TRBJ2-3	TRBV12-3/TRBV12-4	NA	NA	TGTGCCAGCAGTTTGCGGTACACAGATACGCAGTATTTT	CASSLRYTDTQYF
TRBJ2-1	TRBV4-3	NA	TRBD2	TGCGCCAGCAGCCGCAGCGGGAGAGGCGATGAGCAGTTCTTC	CASSRSGRGDEQFF
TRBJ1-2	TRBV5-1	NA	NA	TGCGCCAGCAGCTCGGGTGAGGGACTCTATGGCTACACCTTC	CASSSGEGLYGYTF
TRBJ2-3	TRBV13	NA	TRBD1	TGTGCCAGCAGCTTAGGAAGGACAGGGGACGTTGATACGCAGTATTTT	CASSLGRTGDVDTQYF
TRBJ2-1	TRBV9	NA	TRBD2	TGTGCCAGCAGCGGACTAGCCCCCTACAATGAGCAGTTCTTC	CASSGLAPYNEQFF
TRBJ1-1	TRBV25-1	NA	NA	TGTGCCAGCAGTGCCGCTGGACAGAACACTGAAGCTTTCTTT	CASSAAGQNTEAFF
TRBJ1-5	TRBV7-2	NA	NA	TGTGCCAGCAGCTCGGGACAACTAGATTATAGCAATCAGCCCCAGCATTTT	CASSSGQLDYSNQPQHF
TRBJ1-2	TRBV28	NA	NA	TGTGCCAGCAGCCTCACCTCCATGGGGGGTGATGGCTACACCTTC	CASSLTSMGGDGYTF
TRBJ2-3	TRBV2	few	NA	TGTGCCAGCAGTGCAGGGCACACAGATACGCAGTATTTT	CASSAGHTDTQYF
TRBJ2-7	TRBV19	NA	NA	TGTGCCAGTAGTACTTTCAGGGATGCGGACTACGAGCAGTACTTC	CASSTFRDADYEQYF
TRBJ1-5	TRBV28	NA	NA	TGTGCCAGCAGTTTATTGAGAAATAGCAATCAGCCCCAGCATTTT	CASSLLRNSNQPQHF
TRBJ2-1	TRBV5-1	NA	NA	TGCGCCAGCAGCTTGGGGGAGGGACATTTTACCTACAATGAGCAGTTCTTC	CASSLGEGHFTYNEQFF
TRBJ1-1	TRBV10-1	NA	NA	TGCGCCAGCTCAGGTTGGAACACTGAAGCTTTCTTT	CASSGWNTEAFF
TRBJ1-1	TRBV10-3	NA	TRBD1	TGTGCCATCAGTGAGTACCGACAGGGTTCTGAAGCTTTCTTT	CAISEYRQGSEAFF
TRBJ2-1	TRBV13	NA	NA	TGTGCCAGCAGCTTAGTAACAGGGCGGATAATCGATGAGCAGTTCTTC	CASSLVTGRIIDEQFF
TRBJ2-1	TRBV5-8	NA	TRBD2	TGTGCCAGCAGCCCGGGTGGGGGGACTATATACAATGAGCAGTTCTTC	CASSPGGGTIYNEQFF
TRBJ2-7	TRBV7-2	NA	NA	TGTGCCAGCAGCTTAGCGTGGCAGGGTTCCCACGAGCAGTACTTC	CASSLAWQGSHEQYF
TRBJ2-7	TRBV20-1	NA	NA	TGCAGTGCTAGTAAGGACACCTCCTACGAGCAGTACTTC	CSASKDTSYEQYF
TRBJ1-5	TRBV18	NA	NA	TGTGCCAGCTCACCACCCCAGGTTGGTCAGCCCCAGCATTTT	CASSPPQVGQPQHF
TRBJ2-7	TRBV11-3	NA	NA	TGTGCCAGCAGCTTAGTACAGGGTGTTAACGAGCAGTACTTC	CASSLVQGVNEQYF
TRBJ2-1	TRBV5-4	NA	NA	TGTGCCAGCAGCTTGGGTACGGAGGAGCAGTTCTTC	CASSLGTEEQFF
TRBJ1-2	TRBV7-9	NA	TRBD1	TGTGCCAGCAGCTTAGAGGGTGGACAGGTTAGGGGCTACACCTTC	CASSLEGGQVRGYTF
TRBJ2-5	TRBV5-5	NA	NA	TGTGCCAGCAGCGCCCCCCCCGGTAAAGAGACCCAGTACTTC	CASSAPPGKETQYF
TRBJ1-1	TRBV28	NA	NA	TGTGCCAGCAATATGAACACTGAAGCTTTCTTT	CASNMNTEAFF
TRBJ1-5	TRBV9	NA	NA	TGTGCCAGCAGCGTAACCGGGGTACCCTATCAGCCCCAGCATTTT	CASSVTGVPYQPQHF
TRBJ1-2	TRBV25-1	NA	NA	TGTGCCAGCATCTTCGGGAAGAACCTTATCGGCTATGGCTACACCTTC	CASIFGKNLIGYGYTF
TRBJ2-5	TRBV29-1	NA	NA	TGCAGCGTTGAAGATCTGGGCCAGGTCCGACAAGAGACCCAGTACTTC	CSVEDLGQVRQETQYF